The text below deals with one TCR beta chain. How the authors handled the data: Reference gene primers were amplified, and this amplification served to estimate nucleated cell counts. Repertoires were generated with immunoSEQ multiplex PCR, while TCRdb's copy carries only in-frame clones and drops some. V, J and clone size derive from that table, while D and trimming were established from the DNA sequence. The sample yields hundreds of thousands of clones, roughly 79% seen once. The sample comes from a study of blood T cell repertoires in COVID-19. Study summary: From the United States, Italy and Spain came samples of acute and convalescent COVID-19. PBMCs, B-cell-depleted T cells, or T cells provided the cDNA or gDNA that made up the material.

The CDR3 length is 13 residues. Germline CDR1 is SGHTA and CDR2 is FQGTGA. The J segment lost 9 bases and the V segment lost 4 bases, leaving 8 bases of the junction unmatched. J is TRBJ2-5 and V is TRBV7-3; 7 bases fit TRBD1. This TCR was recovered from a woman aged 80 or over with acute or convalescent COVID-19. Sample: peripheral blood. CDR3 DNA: TGTGCCAGCAGCTCAAACAGGGGTGGGTCCCAGTACTTC. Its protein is CASSSNRGGSQYF.